The next 24 T cell receptor beta chains were all read from a single sample in a study of OX40 agonist ivuxolimab in advanced cancers. Library generation was performed with the immunoSEQ multiplex PCR assay. Not all clones reach the TCRdb copy of this immuneACCESS table, which keeps in-frame sequences only. Checked studies attribute under half of the gap to unresolved V genes and leave the rest unexplained. For this sample the table gives about 84,000 clones, of which 90% to 95% were detected only once. The top ten clonotypes cover 0.43% of the sample. Sequencing was performed on CD4+ or CD8+ T cells sorted from blood, taken in a trial of the OX40 agonist ivuxolimab. Receptors were obtained from an adult with an advanced solid tumor such as melanoma, head and neck, liver or kidney cancer.

The genes are TRBV29-1 and TRBJ2-1; 7 nucleotides agree with TRBD2. Germline CDR1 SQVTM, CDR2 ANQGSEA. V lost 7 bases, J lost 5 bases, and 11 bases stayed unmatched. There are 14 residues in the CDR3. CDR3 coding DNA: TGCAGCGCGGGCCGGGGACTATACGACAATGAGCAGTTCTTC. Its protein is CSAGRGLYDNEQFF.

This chain connects TRBV19 to TRBJ1-4; D ambiguous. Germline V CDR1 and CDR2: LNHDA, SQIVND (reference sequence). The CDR3 contains 13 residues. V was clipped by 7 bases and J by 4 bases, with 10 bases between them. CDR3 nucleotides: TGTGCCAGTAAGGGCGGATATAATGAAAAACTGTTTTTT. Its translation is CASKGGYNEKLFF.

The rearrangement uses TRBV2 and TRBJ1-3; D gene unclear. There are 14 residues in the CDR3. Trimming stripped 4 bases from V and 3 bases from J, with 10 bases between. In germline, CDR1 is SNHLY, CDR2 FYNNEI. The CDR3: CASSGIVGGNTIYF. The CDR3 region has the DNA TGTGCCAGCAGTGGCATTGTAGGTGGAAACACCATATATTTT.

This clone was detected only once. The chain joins TRBV4-1 to TRBJ1-1; no definite D call. This CDR3 comprises 14 residues. Germline V CDR1 and CDR2: MGHRA, YSYEKL. V was cut by 0 bases and J by 7 bases, with 12 bases left in between. CDR3 bases: TGCGCCAGCAGCCAAGATCCCGTGCTCGGTGAAGCTTTCTTT. Residues: CASSQDPVLGEAFF.

The chain joins TRBV7-8 to TRBJ1-1; weak D call: TRBD1 (5 bases). CDR3 size: 16 residues. V lost 0 bases, J lost 2 bases, and 13 bases lay in between. Per the germline V gene, CDR1 is SGHVS and CDR2 is FQNEAQ. The CDR3: CASSLAPAGQNTEAFF. The DNA for the CDR3 is TGTGCCAGCAGCTTAGCGCCCGCAGGACAAAACACTGAAGCTTTCTTT. The complete variable domain, with remaining parts taken from reference TRBV7-8 and TRBJ1-1, reads GAGVSQSPRYKVAKRGQDVALRCDPISGHVSLFWYQQALGQGPEFLTYFQNEAQLDKSGLPSDRFFAERPEGSVSTLKIQRTQQEDSAVYLCASSLAPAGQNTEAFFGQGTRLTVV.

The chain uses TRBV19 and TRBJ1-4; D perhaps matches TRBD1 (5 bases). CDR1 LNHDA and CDR2 SQIVND come from the germline V gene (reference sequence). Deletions cut 5 bases from V and 7 bases from J, with 14 bases between. The CDR3 is 14 amino acids. The DNA of the CDR3 is TGTGCCAGTAGTGCCACAGGTGGTAGTGAAAAACTGTTTTTT. Protein sequence: CASSATGGSEKLFF.

The rearrangement joins TRBV11-3 to TRBJ1-1, with TRBD1 as a possible D gene (5 bases). From germline, CDR1 is SGHNT and CDR2 YENEEA. The length of the CDR3 is 14 residues. The ends were cut back, 5 bases at V and 1 base at J, with 11 bases in the middle. CDR3 amino acids: CASSQVRGNTEAFF. The CDR3 DNA follows: TGTGCCAGCAGCCAGGTTAGGGGGAACACTGAAGCTTTCTTT.

V and J are TRBV2 and TRBJ1-3, with no clear D. The CDR3 contains 12 residues. Germline-derived CDR1 and CDR2 are SNHLY and FYNNEI. V gave up 1 base and J gave up 8 bases, with 6 bases separating them. CDR3 bases: TGTGCCAGCAGTGAAGATGGGGACACCATATATTTT. Protein product: CASSEDGDTIYF.

The chain has TRBV5-4 and TRBJ2-2; 14 bases are a match to TRBD2. The J segment lost 5 bases and the V segment lost 1 base, leaving 1 base of the junction unmatched. The CDR3 loop spans 16 amino acids. Germline V gene sequence: CDR1 SGHNT, CDR2 YYREEE (reference sequence). The CDR3 loop reads CASSLRLAGGTGELFF. As DNA, the CDR3 is TGTGCCAGCAGCTTGAGACTAGCGGGAGGGACCGGGGAGCTGTTTTTT. Full variable domain (rest looked up from reference TRBV5-4 and TRBJ2-2): ETGVTQSPTHLIKTRGQQVTLRCSSQSGHNTVSWYQQALGQGPQFIFQYYREEENGRGNFPPRFSGLQFPNYSSELNVNALELDDSALYLCASSLRLAGGTGELFFGEGSRLTVL.

J is TRBJ1-5 and V is TRBV30; D uncertain. The V and J ends lost 4 bases and 7 bases respectively, with 14 bases between them. The CDR3 has 13 amino acids. CDR1 is GTSNPN and CDR2 is SVGIG in the germline V gene (reference sequence). The CDR3 is CAWTRLYAQPQHF. The CDR3, as DNA: TGTGCCTGGACCCGCCTCTATGCCCAGCCCCAGCATTTT.

V usage is TRBV5-1 and J usage is TRBJ2-2; 9 positions match TRBD1. Trimming cost V 2 bases and J 1 base; bases outside gene matches: 3. This CDR3 is built from 16 residues. Germline assignment: CDR1 SGHRS and CDR2 YFSETQ. The CDR3 here is CASSLQGAQNTGELFF. CDR3 nucleotide sequence: TGCGCCAGCAGCTTACAGGGGGCCCAGAACACCGGGGAGCTGTTTTTT.

The V call is TRBV7-2, the J call TRBJ1-5; D possibly corresponds to TRBD1 (6 bases). Trimming removed 5 bases at V and 7 bases at J, with 18 bases between. Germline CDR1 reads SGHTA; CDR2 reads FQGNSA. The CDR3 covers 15 residues. CDR3 nucleotide sequence: TGTGCCAGCAGCATACAATCCGGGACACAACAGCCCCAGCATTTT. It translates to CASSIQSGTQQPQHF.

The chain recombines TRBV6-5 with TRBJ1-1; weak D call: TRBD1 (6 bases). The CDR3 extends over 12 amino acids. Germline V lookup: CDR1 MNHEY, CDR2 SVGAGI. The V end lost 0 bases, the J end lost 8 bases, and 7 bases lay between the germline ends. The CDR3 DNA reads TGTGCCAGCAGTTACTCCCAGGGGGAAGCTTTCTTT. Its protein is CASSYSQGEAFF.

The V call is TRBV29-1, the J call TRBJ2-1; 8 bases map to TRBD2. This CDR3 spans 12 amino acids. Germline values: CDR1 SQVTM, CDR2 ANQGSEA. V was clipped by 4 bases and J by 9 bases; unmatched bases: 5. The CDR3 DNA reads TGCAGCGTTGGTGTAGCGGGAAGTGAGCAGTTCTTC. Protein product: CSVGVAGSEQFF.

The rearrangement links TRBV5-1 to TRBJ2-7; unclear D gene. The germline V gene has CDR1 SGHRS and CDR2 YFSETQ. This CDR3 spans 14 amino acids. Trimming stripped 4 bases from V and 0 bases from J, with 11 bases between. The CDR3 nucleotides are TGCGCCAGCAGCCTCCTAGTGAGCTCCTACGAGCAGTACTTC. This gives the protein CASSLLVSSYEQYF.

This rearrangement joins TRBV4-1 to TRBJ1-1; unclear D gene. This CDR3 contains 9 residues. The germline V gene has CDR1 MGHRA and CDR2 YSYEKL. V gave up 0 bases and J gave up 12 bases, with 2 bases separating them. Here the CDR3 reads CASSQETFF. The DNA of the CDR3 is TGCGCCAGCAGCCAAGAGACTTTCTTT.

V is TRBV7-9 and J is TRBJ2-5; D is uncertain. Germline assignment: CDR1 SEHNR and CDR2 FQNEAQ (reference sequence). There are 14 residues in the CDR3. Trimming removed 0 bases at V and 4 bases at J, with 9 bases between. CDR3 loop: CASSLALQGETQYF. The CDR3 nucleotides read TGTGCCAGCAGCTTAGCTTTACAAGGAGAGACCCAGTACTTC.

J is TRBJ2-2 and V is TRBV5-6; 8 bases align to TRBD1. Germline V gene sequence: CDR1 SGHDT, CDR2 YYEEEE. The CDR3 loop spans 15 amino acids. V lost 5 bases to trimming and J lost 3 bases; unmatched junction nucleotides: 6. CDR3 sequence: CASRPRDRYTGELFF. The DNA for the CDR3 is TGTGCCAGCAGACCCCGGGACAGGTACACCGGGGAGCTGTTTTTT.

This rearrangement joins TRBV5-1 to TRBJ2-2, with a tentative D call TRBD2 (5 bases). Germline CDR1 is SGHRS and CDR2 is YFSETQ. V was pared by 6 bases and J by 3 bases, with 12 bases between. The CDR3 sequence is 14 residues long. The CDR3 spells CASKGGSDTGELFF. The CDR3 nucleotides are TGCGCCAGCAAAGGAGGTTCGGACACCGGGGAGCTGTTTTTT.

V and J are TRBV7-7 and TRBJ2-7, with 7 bases identical to TRBD1. J gave up 4 bases and V 2 bases, and 8 bases lay outside the gene matches. The CDR3 contains 15 residues. CDR1 is SSHAT, CDR2 FNYEAQ, per germline (reference sequence). CDR3 nucleotide sequence: TGTGCCAGCAGCTTAAATACGGGACAGACATACGAGCAGTACTTC. It is translated as CASSLNTGQTYEQYF.

The V and J genes are TRBV27 and TRBJ2-7; D perhaps matches TRBD2 (6 bases). This CDR3 is built from 12 residues. Germline V gene sequence: CDR1 MNHEY, CDR2 SMNVEV (reference sequence). V gave up 6 bases and J gave up 8 bases, with 14 bases separating them. The CDR3 nucleotides are TGTGCCAGCAGCCGGGAGCAGGGTAAGCAGTACTTC. It encodes CASSREQGKQYF.

This clone was seen just once. The rearrangement joins TRBV19 to TRBJ2-1; D remains ambiguous. The CDR3 contains 13 residues. The V gene's germline CDR1 is LNHDA and CDR2 SQIVND (reference sequence). V was clipped by 4 bases and J by 5 bases, with 9 bases between them. The CDR3 spells CASSRKANNEQFF. CDR3 DNA: TGTGCCAGTAGTAGGAAAGCCAACAATGAGCAGTTCTTC.

J is TRBJ1-1 and V is TRBV11-1; 8 bases line up with TRBD1. Germline assignment: CDR1 SGHAT and CDR2 FQDESV (reference sequence). The junction had 4 bases not matched to a gene; V was cut back by 3 bases and J by 1 base. The CDR3 extends over 15 amino acids. The CDR3: CASSFDRGRNTEAFF. The CDR3 DNA sequence: TGTGCCAGCAGCTTCGACAGGGGACGGAACACTGAAGCTTTCTTT.

The CDR3 protein is CAISGTRLAREQYF. DNA for the CDR3: TGTGCCATCAGTGGGACCCGACTTGCTCGCGAGCAGTACTTC. The chain is built from TRBV10-3 and TRBJ2-7; D is undetermined. Trimming shortened V by 4 bases and J by 6 bases, and 16 bases separated the two germline ends. This CDR3 is 14 amino acids long. Germline assignment: CDR1 ENHRY and CDR2 SYGVKD.